This T cell receptor (beta chain) was identified during a study of PD-L1 blockade in urothelial cancer. Study overall: Patients commenced intravenous atezolizumab, 1,200 mg every 3 weeks, at some point between 2012 and 2014. Blood was tested 3 weeks (second dose) and 6 weeks into treatment. Researchers found blood samples held a median of approximately 150,000 T cells.

Time point reported: pretreatment peripheral blood. Urothelial carcinoma, locally advanced or metastatic, affected the patients. This clone has just one count. TCRdb's copy holds only in-frame clones and misses some; the assay was immunoSEQ multiplex PCR. The data contain around 57,000 clones, roughly four fifths of them singletons. Germline CDR1 MDHEN, CDR2 SYDVKM. This CDR3 has 15 amino acids. V dropped 7 bases and J dropped 8; count of bases not matched to a gene: 10. The sequence was obtained from a man between 65 and 85 years old with urothelial cancer. This chain uses TRBV28 with TRBJ2-1; TRBD2 matches at 11 bases. The sequenced sample was PBMCs, obtained around atezolizumab (anti-PD-L1) treatment. This chain's CDR3 is CASTSLAGGVDEQFF. The CDR3 coding sequence is TGTGCCAGCACGAGCCTAGCGGGAGGTGTCGATGAGCAGTTCTTC.